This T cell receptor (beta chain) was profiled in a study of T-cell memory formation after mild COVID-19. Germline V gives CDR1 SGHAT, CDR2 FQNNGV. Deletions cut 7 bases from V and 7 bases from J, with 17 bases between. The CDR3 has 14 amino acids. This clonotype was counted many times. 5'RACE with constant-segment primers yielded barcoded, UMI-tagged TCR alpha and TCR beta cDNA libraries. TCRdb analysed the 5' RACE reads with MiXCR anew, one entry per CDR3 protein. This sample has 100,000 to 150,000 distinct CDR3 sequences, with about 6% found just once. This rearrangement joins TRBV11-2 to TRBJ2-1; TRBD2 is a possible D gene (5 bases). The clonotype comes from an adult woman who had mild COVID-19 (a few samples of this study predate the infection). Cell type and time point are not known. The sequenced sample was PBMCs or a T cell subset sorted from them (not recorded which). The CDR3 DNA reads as TGTGCCAGCATGGGAAGGGCCGGGAAAAATGAGCAGTTCTTC. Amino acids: CASMGRAGKNEQFF. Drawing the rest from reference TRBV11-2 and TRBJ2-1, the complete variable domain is EAGVAQSPRYKIIEKRQSVAFWCNPISGHATLYWYQQILGQGPKLLIQFQNNGVVDDSQLPKDRFSAERLKGVDSTLKIQPAKLEDSAVYLCASMGRAGKNEQFFGPGTRLTVL.